This TCR beta chain is from a study of T cell responses to AZD1222 COVID-19 vaccine. The study, taken as a whole, reports: The number of AZD1222 recipients seropositive at baseline was only five to seven. Repertoires were collected only later (after the peak T cell response had occurred).

Some clones are missing from TCRdb's copy, which holds only in-frame ones; the method was immunoSEQ multiplex PCR. This repertoire shows more than 110,000 clones, roughly 90% found once; its top ten account for roughly 3.3%. This CDR3 contains 18 residues. This clone was seen a single time. Its antigen remains unidentified. The chain joins TRBV12-2 to TRBJ1-4; the DNA was not used to check the table's D call, TRBD1. TRBV12-2 is assigned pseudogene status. The receptor comes from an adult who received the AZD1222 COVID-19 vaccine. Specimen: peripheral blood, collected 28 days after the second AZD1222 dose. DNA of the CDR3: TGTGCAAGTCGCTTAGTAGACCACAGCAGGGGTCGGAATGAAAAACTGTTTTTT. Its translation is CASRLVDHSRGRNEKLFF.